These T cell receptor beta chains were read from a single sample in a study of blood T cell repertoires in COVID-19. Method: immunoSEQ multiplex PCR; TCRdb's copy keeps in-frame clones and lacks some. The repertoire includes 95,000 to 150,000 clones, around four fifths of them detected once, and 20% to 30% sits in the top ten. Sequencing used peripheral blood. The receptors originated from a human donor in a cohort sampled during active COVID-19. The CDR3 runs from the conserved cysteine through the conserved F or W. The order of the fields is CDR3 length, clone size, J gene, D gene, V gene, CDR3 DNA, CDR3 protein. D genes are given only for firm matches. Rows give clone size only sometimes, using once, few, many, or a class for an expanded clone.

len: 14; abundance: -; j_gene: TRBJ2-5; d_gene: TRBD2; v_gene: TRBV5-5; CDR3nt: TGTGCCAGCAGCTTGGAAGGGGAGGGGGAGACCCAGTACTTC; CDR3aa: CASSLEGEGETQYF
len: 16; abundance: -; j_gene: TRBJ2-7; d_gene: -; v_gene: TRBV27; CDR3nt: TGTGCCAGCAGTTTATCGGCTGGGGGAGGCCTCTACGAGCAGTACTTC; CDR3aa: CASSLSAGGGLYEQYF
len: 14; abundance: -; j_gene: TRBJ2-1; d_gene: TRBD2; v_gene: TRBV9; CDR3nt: TGTGCCAGCAGCCCACGGACTAGCGGGGGCGAGCAGTTCTTC; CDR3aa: CASSPRTSGGEQFF
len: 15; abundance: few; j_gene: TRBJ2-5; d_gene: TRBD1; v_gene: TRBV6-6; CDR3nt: TGTGCCAGCAGTTCCAGGACAGGCGCGGGAGAGACCCAGTACTTC; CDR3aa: CASSSRTGAGETQYF
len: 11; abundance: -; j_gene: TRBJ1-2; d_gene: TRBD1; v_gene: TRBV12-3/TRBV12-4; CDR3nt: TGTGCCAGCCAGGGACAGGGAGGCTACACCTTC; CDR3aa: CASQGQGGYTF
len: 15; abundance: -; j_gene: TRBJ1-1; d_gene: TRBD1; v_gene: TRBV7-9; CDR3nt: TGTGCCAGCAGCGCTAAATTGACAGGGAGGACTGAAGCTTTCTTT; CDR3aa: CASSAKLTGRTEAFF
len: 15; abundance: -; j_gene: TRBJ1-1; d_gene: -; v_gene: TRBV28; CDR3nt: TGTGCCAGCAGTTTGTATTACAGGAGAGGAACTGAAGCTTTCTTT; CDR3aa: CASSLYYRRGTEAFF
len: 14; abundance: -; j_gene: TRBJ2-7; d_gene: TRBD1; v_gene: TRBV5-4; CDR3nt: TGTGCCAGCAGCTTCTACGACAGGGCGGGCGAGCAGTACTTC; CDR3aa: CASSFYDRAGEQYF
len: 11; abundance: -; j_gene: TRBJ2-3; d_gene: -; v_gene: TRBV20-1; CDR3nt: TGCAGTGCCCCAGGGTTAGATACGCAGTATTTT; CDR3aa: CSAPGLDTQYF
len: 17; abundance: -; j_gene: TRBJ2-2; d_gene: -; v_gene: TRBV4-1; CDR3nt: TGCGCCAGCAGCCACGCGGACTTCGCGCGGGGCACCGGGGAGCTGTTTTTT; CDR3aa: CASSHADFARGTGELFF
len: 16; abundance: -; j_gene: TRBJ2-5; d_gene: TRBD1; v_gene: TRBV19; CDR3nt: TGTGCCAGTAGTACGGGGACAGGGGGCCTTGTAGAGACCCAGTACTTC; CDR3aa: CASSTGTGGLVETQYF
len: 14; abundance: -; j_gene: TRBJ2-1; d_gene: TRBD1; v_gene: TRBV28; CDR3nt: TGTGCCAGCAGTTCGGGACAGGGGTACAATGAGCAGTTCTTC; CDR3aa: CASSSGQGYNEQFF
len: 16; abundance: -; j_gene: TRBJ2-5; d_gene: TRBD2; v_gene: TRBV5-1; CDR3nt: TGCGCCAGCAGCTTGGAAAAGCGGGGGGGCAGCGAGACCCAGTACTTC; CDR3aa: CASSLEKRGGSETQYF
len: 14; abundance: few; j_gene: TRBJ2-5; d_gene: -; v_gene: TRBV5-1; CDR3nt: TGCGCCAGCAGCTTGGTATCGTTAAAAGAGACCCAGTACTTC; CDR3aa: CASSLVSLKETQYF
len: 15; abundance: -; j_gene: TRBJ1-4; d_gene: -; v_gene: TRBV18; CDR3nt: TGTGCCAGCTCACCACCGTTGGGAGGGGGTGAAACACTGTTTTTT; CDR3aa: CASSPPLGGGETLFF
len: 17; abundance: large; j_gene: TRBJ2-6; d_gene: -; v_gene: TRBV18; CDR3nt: TGTGCCAGCTCACCAGACCCAGGGCCTTGGGGGGCCAACGTCCTGACTTTC; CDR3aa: CASSPDPGPWGANVLTF
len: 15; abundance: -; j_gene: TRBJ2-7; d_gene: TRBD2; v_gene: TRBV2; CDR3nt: TGTGCCAGCAGCCCGACTAGCGGGGCGAACTACGAGCAGTACTTC; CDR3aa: CASSPTSGANYEQYF
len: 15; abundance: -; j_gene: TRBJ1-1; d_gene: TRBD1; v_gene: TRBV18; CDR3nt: TGTGCCAGCTCAAACTGGCAGGGGGCCGGCACTGAAGCTTTCTTT; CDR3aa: CASSNWQGAGTEAFF
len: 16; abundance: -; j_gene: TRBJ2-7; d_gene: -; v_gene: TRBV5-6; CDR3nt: TGTGCCAGCAGCCAATGGACGGGGGGCCCATCCTACGAGCAGTACTTC; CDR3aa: CASSQWTGGPSYEQYF
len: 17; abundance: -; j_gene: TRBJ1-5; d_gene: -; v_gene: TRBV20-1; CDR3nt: TGCAGTGCTAGTGGCCAGGGCAGGGTGGTTAGCAATCAGCCCCAGCATTTT; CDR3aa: CSASGQGRVVSNQPQHF
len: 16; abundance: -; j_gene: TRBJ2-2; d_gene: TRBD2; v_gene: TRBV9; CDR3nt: TGTGCCAGCAGCCGCGCTCCTAGCGGGGACACCGGGGAGCTGTTTTTT; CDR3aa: CASSRAPSGDTGELFF
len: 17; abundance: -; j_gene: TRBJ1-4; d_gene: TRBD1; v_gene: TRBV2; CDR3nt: TGTGCCAGCATTAGGGGGCCGCAACAGCAAGGAGGGGAAAAACTGTTTTTT; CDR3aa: CASIRGPQQQGGEKLFF
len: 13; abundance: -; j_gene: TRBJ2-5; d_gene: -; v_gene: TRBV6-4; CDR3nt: TGTGCCAGCAGTTTGACTAGGGAAGAGACCCAGTACTTC; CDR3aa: CASSLTREETQYF
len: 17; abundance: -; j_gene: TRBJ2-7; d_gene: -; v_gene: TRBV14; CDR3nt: TGTGCCAGCAGCCCGTACAGGCTGAATAGGAAAACCTACGAGCAGTACTTC; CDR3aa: CASSPYRLNRKTYEQYF
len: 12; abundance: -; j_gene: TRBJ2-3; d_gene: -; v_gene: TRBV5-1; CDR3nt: TGCGCCAGCAGCCGAGAGGTAGATACGCAGTATTTT; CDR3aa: CASSREVDTQYF
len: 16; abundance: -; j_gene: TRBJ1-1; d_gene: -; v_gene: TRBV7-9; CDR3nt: TGTGCCAGCAGCTCCCTTCAGTTGGGCTCCCGACGAGAAGCTTTCTTT; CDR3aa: CASSSLQLGSRREAFF
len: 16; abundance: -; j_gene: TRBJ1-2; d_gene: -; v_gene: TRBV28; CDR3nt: TGTGCCAGCCGAAGGGGAGGGCTGTGGAGTTATGATGGCTACACCTTC; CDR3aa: CASRRGGLWSYDGYTF
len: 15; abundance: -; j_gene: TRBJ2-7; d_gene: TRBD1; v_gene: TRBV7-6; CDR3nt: TGTGCCAGCAGCCTTCGACAGGGCTTTAACTACGAGCAGTACTTC; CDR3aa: CASSLRQGFNYEQYF
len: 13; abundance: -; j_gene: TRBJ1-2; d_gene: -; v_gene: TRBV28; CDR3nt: TGTGCCAGCAGTCCCAGATCTCGTTATGGCTACACCTTC; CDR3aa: CASSPRSRYGYTF
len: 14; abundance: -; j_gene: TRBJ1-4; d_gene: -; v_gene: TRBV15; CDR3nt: TGTGCCACCAGCAGAGTCAGGGGAGGGGAAAAACTGTTTTTT; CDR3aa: CATSRVRGGEKLFF
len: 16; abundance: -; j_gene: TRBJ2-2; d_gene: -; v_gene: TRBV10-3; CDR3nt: TGTGCCATCAGGGGGGGTAGCGGACCGAACACCGGGGAGCTGTTTTTT; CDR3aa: CAIRGGSGPNTGELFF
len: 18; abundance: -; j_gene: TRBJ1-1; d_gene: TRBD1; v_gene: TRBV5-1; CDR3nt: TGCGCCAGCAGCGTCGGAGGGAACAGGGGGCGCGTGAACACTGAAGCTTTCTTT; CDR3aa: CASSVGGNRGRVNTEAFF
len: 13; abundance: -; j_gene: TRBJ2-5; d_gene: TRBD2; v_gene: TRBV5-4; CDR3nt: TGTGCCAGCACTACGGGGGGACAAGAGACCCAGTACTTC; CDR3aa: CASTTGGQETQYF
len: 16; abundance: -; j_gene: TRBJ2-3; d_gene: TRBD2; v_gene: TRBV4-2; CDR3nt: TGTGCCAGCAGCCAAGTAGCGGGAGGGCACACAGATACGCAGTATTTT; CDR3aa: CASSQVAGGHTDTQYF
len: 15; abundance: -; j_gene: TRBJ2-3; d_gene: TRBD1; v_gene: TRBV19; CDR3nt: TGTGCCAGTAGTTCTATGGGACAGGGCGCAGATACGCAGTATTTT; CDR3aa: CASSSMGQGADTQYF
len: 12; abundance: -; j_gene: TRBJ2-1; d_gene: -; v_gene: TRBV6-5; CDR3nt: TGTGCCAGCAGTCCTAGGAACAATGAGCAGTTCTTC; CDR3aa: CASSPRNNEQFF
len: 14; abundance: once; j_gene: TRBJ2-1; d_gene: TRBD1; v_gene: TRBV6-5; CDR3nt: TGTGCCAGCAGCCTCAATCCAGGGGGCTATGAGCAGTTCTTC; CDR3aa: CASSLNPGGYEQFF
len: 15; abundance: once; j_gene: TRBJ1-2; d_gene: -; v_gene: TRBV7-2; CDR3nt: TGTGCCAGCAGCTCGCGGACAGTAGGACTCTATGGCTACACCTTC; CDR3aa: CASSSRTVGLYGYTF
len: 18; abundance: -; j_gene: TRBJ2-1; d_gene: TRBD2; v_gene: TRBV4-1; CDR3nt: TGCGCCAGCAGCCAAGAGACTAGCGGGAGGGCCTGGTACAATGAGCAGTTCTTC; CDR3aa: CASSQETSGRAWYNEQFF
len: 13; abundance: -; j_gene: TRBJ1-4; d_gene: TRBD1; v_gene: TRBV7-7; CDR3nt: TGTGCTAGCAGCACCCCGGACAGGGAAAAACTGTTTTTT; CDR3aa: CASSTPDREKLFF
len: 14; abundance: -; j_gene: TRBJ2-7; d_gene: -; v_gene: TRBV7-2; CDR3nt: TGTGCCAGCAGCTTAGAGGAGGGTTCCCACGAGCAGTACTTC; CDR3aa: CASSLEEGSHEQYF
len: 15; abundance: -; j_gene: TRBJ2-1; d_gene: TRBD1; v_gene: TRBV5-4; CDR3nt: TGTGCCAGCAGCCCGTACAGGGGCTCCTACAATGAGCAGTTCTTC; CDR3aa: CASSPYRGSYNEQFF
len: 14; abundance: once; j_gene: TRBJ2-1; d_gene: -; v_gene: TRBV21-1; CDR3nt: TGTGCCAGCAGCAAATGGCCCAGCTACAATGAGCAGTTCTTC; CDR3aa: CASSKWPSYNEQFF
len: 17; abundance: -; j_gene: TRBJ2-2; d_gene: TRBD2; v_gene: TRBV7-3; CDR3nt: TGTGCCAGCAGCTTAACCTATGGGGGAGGGCACACCGGGGAGCTGTTTTTT; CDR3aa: CASSLTYGGGHTGELFF
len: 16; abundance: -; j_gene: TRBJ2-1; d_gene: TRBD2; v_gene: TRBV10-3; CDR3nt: TGTGCCATCAGTGCCCAGCTAGCGGGGGCCAACTATGAGCAGTTCTTC; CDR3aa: CAISAQLAGANYEQFF
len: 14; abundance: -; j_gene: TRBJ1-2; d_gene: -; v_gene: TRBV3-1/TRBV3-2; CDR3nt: TGTGCCAGCAGCCAAGATGAGGGGGTGCGGGGCTACACCTTC; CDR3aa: CASSQDEGVRGYTF